Here is one T cell receptor beta chain with its context. This sample is drawn from a study of blood T cell repertoires in COVID-19. Study-level information: Samples of COVID-19 (acute and convalescent) were obtained from the United States, Italy and Spain. PBMCs, B-cell-depleted T cells, or T cells provided the cDNA or gDNA that made up the material.

Original handling: It was from reference gene primer amplification that nucleated cell counts were estimated. Repertoires were generated with immunoSEQ multiplex PCR, while TCRdb's copy carries only in-frame clones and drops some. V and J calls and clone size are those listed in that table; D and trimming were worked out from the DNA. The sample carries around 180,000 clones, 70% to 90% recorded once. This CDR3 is built from 13 residues. V lost 7 bases and J lost 14, with 21 bases in between. The V gene's germline CDR1 is GTSNPN and CDR2 SVGIG (reference sequence). Sequenced sample: peripheral blood. The sequence was collected from a human donor with active or convalescent COVID-19. The donor label of this sample is uncertain. The chain joins TRBV30 to TRBJ1-6, with no clear D. The CDR3 protein is CASVGQVGMALHF. In DNA form, the CDR3 reads TGTGCCTCCGTTGGGCAAGTAGGAATGGCCCTCCACTTT.